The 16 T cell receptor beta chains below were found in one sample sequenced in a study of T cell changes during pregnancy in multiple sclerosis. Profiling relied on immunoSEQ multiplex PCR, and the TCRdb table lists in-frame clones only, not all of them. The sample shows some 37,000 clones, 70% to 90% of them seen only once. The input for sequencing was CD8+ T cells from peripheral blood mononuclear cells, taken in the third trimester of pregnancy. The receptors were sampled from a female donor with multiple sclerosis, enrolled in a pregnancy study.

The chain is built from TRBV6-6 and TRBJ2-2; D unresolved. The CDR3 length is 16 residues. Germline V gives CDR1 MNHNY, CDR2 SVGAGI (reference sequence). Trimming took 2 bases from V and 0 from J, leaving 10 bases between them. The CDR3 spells CASSYPGAANTGELFF. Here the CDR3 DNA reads TGTGCCAGCAGTTACCCGGGTGCCGCGAACACCGGGGAGCTGTTTTTT.

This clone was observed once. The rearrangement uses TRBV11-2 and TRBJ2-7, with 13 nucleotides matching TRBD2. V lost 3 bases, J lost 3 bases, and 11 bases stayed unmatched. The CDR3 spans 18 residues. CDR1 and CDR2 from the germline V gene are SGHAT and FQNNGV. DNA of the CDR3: TGTGCCAGCAGCTTGGGACTAGCGGGGTCGACCCCCCTCTACGAGCAGTACTTC. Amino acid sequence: CASSLGLAGSTPLYEQYF.

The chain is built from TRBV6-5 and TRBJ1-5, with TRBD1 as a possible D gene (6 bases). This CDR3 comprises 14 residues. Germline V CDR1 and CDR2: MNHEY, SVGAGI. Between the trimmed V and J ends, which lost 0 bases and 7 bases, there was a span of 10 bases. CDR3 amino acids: CASSYSQGIQPQHF. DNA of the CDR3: TGTGCCAGCAGTTACTCCCAGGGGATACAGCCCCAGCATTTT.

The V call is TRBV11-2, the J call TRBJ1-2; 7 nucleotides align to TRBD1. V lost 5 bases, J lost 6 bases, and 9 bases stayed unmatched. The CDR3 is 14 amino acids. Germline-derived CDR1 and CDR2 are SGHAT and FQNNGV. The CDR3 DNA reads TGTGCCAGCAGCCGCACTGGGACAGTCGATGGCTACACCTTC. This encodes CASSRTGTVDGYTF.

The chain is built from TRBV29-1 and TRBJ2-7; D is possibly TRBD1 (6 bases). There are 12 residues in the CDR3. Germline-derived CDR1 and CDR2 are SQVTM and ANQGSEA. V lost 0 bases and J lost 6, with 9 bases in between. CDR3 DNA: TGCAGCGTTGAAGATACAGGGTCCGAGCAGTACTTC. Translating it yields CSVEDTGSEQYF.

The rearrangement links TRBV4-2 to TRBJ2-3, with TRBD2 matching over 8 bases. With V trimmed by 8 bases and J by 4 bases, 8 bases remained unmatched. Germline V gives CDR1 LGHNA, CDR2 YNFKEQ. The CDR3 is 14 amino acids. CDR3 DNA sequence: TGTGCCAGCTCGGGAGGGGGGGAGGCAGATACGCAGTATTTT. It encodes CASSGGGEADTQYF.

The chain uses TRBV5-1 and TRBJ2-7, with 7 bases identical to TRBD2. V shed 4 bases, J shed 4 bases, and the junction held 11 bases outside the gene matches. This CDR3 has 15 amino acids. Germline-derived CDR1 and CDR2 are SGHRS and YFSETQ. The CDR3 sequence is CASSRLREAAYEQYF. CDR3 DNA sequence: TGCGCCAGCAGCCGTCTTCGGGAGGCCGCTTACGAGCAGTACTTC.

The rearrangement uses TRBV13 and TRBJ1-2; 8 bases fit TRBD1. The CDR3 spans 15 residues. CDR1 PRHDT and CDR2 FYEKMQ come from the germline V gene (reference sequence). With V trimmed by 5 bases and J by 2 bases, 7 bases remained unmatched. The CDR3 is CASSGNRGENYGYTF. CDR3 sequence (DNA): TGTGCCAGCAGCGGAAACAGGGGGGAAAACTATGGCTACACCTTC.

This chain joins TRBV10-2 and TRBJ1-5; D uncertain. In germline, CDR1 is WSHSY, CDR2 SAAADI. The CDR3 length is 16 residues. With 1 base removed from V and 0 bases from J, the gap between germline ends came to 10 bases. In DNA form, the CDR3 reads TGCGCCAGCAGTGAGTACCCACAGTATAGCAATCAGCCCCAGCATTTT. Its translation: CASSEYPQYSNQPQHF.

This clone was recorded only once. The CDR3 DNA is TGTGCCAGCAGTCCTAGCGGGTTAAGCACAGATACGCAGTATTTT. It is translated as CASSPSGLSTDTQYF. This sequence joins TRBV7-9 and TRBJ2-3; 8 positions match TRBD2. Germline-derived CDR1 and CDR2 are SEHNR and FQNEAQ (reference sequence). This CDR3 has 15 residues. Trimming at V came to 6 bases and at J to 0 bases, leaving 5 bases not matched to a gene. The full variable domain, with the rest looked up from reference TRBV7-9 and TRBJ2-3, is DTGVSQNPRHKITKRGQNVTFRCDPISEHNRLYWYRQTLGQGPEFLTYFQNEAQLEKSRLLSDRFSAERPKGSFSTLEIQRTEQGDSAMYLCASSPSGLSTDTQYFGPGTRLTVL.

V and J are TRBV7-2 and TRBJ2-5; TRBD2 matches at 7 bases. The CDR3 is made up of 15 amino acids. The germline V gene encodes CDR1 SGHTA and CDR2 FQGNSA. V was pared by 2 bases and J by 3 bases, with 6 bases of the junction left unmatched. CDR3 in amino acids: CASSLWASGEETQYF. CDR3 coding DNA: TGTGCCAGCAGCTTATGGGCTAGCGGCGAAGAGACCCAGTACTTC.

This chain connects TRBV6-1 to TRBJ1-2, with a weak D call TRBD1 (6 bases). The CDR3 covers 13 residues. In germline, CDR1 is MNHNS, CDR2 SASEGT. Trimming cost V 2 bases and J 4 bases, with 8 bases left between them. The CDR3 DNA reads TGTGCCAGCAGTGAACGGGGGGCCTATGGCTACACCTTC. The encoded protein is CASSERGAYGYTF.

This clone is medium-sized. The CDR3 is CASSLWYGGSTDTQYF. In DNA, the CDR3 is TGCGCCAGCAGCTTGTGGTACGGAGGTAGCACAGATACGCAGTATTTT. The V gene is TRBV5-1, the J gene TRBJ2-3; maybe TRBD2 (5 bases). This CDR3 has 16 residues. Trimming removed 1 base from V and 0 bases from J, with 12 bases in between. Germline-derived CDR1 and CDR2 are SGHRS and YFSETQ.

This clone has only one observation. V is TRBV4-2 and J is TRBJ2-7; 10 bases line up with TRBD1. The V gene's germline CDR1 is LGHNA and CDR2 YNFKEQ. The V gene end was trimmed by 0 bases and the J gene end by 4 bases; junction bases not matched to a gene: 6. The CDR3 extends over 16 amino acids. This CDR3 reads CASSQDEGDRGYEQYF. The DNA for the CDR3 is TGTGCCAGCAGCCAAGATGAAGGGGACAGGGGTTACGAGCAGTACTTC.

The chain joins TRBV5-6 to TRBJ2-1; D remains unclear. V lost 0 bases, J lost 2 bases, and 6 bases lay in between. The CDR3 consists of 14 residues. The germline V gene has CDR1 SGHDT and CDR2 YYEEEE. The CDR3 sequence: CASSLGATYNEQFF. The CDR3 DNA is TGTGCCAGCAGCTTGGGGGCGACCTACAATGAGCAGTTCTTC.

CDR3 in DNA: TGTGCCAGCAGTTACCCAGGACACCCGAACACTGAAGCTTTCTTT. It specifies CASSYPGHPNTEAFF. The chain links TRBV6-5 to TRBJ1-1; possibly TRBD1 for D (5 bases). Germline V CDR1 and CDR2: MNHEY, SVGAGI. Trimming pared 2 bases from V and 1 base from J, leaving 11 bases between. The CDR3 has 15 amino acids.